Following are 14 T cell receptor beta chains from one sample sequenced in a study of blood T cell repertoires in COVID-19. Sequencing used immunoSEQ multiplex PCR; TCRdb keeps in-frame clones, though not all of them. The repertoire has roughly 14,000 clones, around 78% of them found once; the top ten carry about 8.8%. The sequencing input was peripheral blood. All receptors come from a man aged 65 to 85 with acute or convalescent COVID-19.

This chain links TRBV7-3 with TRBJ1-1; 7 bases are shared with TRBD1. Germline-derived CDR1 and CDR2 are SGHTA and FQGTGA. The CDR3 covers 15 residues. Germline trimming cut 5 bases from V and 2 bases from J; bases unmatched to any gene: 8. CDR3: CASSAKTGVNTEAFF. In DNA, the CDR3 is TGTGCCAGCAGCGCCAAAACAGGGGTAAACACTGAAGCTTTCTTT.

This rearrangement joins TRBV29-1 to TRBJ1-2, with TRBD1 as a possible D gene (5 bases). Germline CDR1 reads SQVTM; CDR2 reads ANQGSEA. The CDR3 contains 11 residues. Trimming pared 4 bases from V and 3 bases from J, leaving 6 bases between. The DNA for the CDR3 is TGCAGCGTTGGGGGGGACTATGGCTACACCTTC. This encodes CSVGGDYGYTF.

The CDR3 DNA reads as TGTGCCAGCAGCGTAGCTCTAGTAGCGAGAGATACGCAGTATTTT. Translating it yields CASSVALVARDTQYF. The genes are TRBV9 and TRBJ2-3, with a possible D match to TRBD2 (5 bases). CDR1 and CDR2 from the germline V gene are SGDLS and YYNGEE. Between the trimmed V and J ends, which lost 0 bases and 5 bases, there was a span of 13 bases. There are 15 residues in the CDR3.

The chain is built from TRBV9 and TRBJ1-2; maybe TRBD1 (5 bases). Trimming took 4 bases from V and 2 from J, leaving 12 bases between them. The germline V gene encodes CDR1 SGDLS and CDR2 YYNGEE. The CDR3 loop spans 14 amino acids. The CDR3 DNA follows: TGTGCCAGCAGCATGGACACCGCCAACTATGGCTACACCTTC. This encodes CASSMDTANYGYTF.

V usage is TRBV18 and J usage is TRBJ1-2, with D hard to call. CDR1 KGHSH and CDR2 LQKENI come from the germline V gene. Trimming cost V 3 bases and J 8 bases, with 16 bases left between them. The CDR3 has 14 residues. Written as DNA, the CDR3 is TGTGCCAGCTCACCCTCCCATTCTGGGAGCGGCTACACCTTC. Translation gives CASSPSHSGSGYTF.

This clone was detected a few times. The rearrangement links TRBV19 to TRBJ2-5; 9 nucleotides agree with TRBD2. Trimming cost V 0 bases and J 2 bases; bases outside gene matches: 4. The CDR3 contains 16 residues. The V gene's germline CDR1 is LNHDA and CDR2 SQIVND (reference sequence). CDR3 nucleotide sequence: TGTGCCAGTAGTATAGATCTGCGGGGGGGTCAAGAGACCCAGTACTTC. Protein sequence: CASSIDLRGGQETQYF. Using reference TRBV19 and TRBJ2-5 for the parts outside the CDR3, the full variable domain is DGGITQSPKYLFRKEGQNVTLSCEQNLNHDAMYWYRQDPGQGLRLIYYSQIVNDFQKGDIAEGYSVSREKKESFPLTVTSAQKNPTAFYLCASSIDLRGGQETQYFGPGTRLLVL.

The CDR3 DNA sequence: TGTGCCACCAGCAGAGATCCTGGACAGACCCTCTATGGCTACACCTTC. Its protein is CATSRDPGQTLYGYTF. The chain has TRBV15 and TRBJ1-2; tentative D call: TRBD1 (6 bases). The germline gives CDR1 LNHNV, CDR2 YYDKDF (reference sequence). Trimming removed 0 bases from V and 4 bases from J, with 15 bases in between. The CDR3 has 16 residues.

This chain connects TRBV4-3 to TRBJ2-3, with 12 positions matching TRBD2. In germline, CDR1 is LGHNA, CDR2 YSLEER. CDR3 size: 19 residues. With V trimmed by 1 base and J by 3 bases, 11 bases remained unmatched. The CDR3 is CASSQGRGTGLAGTDTQYF. CDR3 in DNA: TGCGCCAGCAGCCAAGGTCGCGGGACCGGACTAGCGGGGACAGATACGCAGTATTTT.

The J gene is TRBJ2-4, the V gene TRBV5-6, with TRBD2 identical over 7 bases. J was trimmed by 6 bases and V by 2 bases; bases with no gene match: 8. This CDR3 has 15 residues. The germline CDR1 and CDR2 sequences are SGHDT and YYEEEE. The CDR3 region has the DNA TGTGCCAGCAGCTTCCCGGGACTAACAACAAACATTCAGTACTTC. Translated: CASSFPGLTTNIQYF.

The V gene is TRBV3-1 (or the pseudogene TRBV3-2), the J gene TRBJ1-4; 7 bases map to TRBD1. Germline V lookup: CDR1 LGHDT, CDR2 YNNKEL (reference sequence). The CDR3 loop spans 10 amino acids. CDR3 DNA: TGTGCAAGGTACAGGGGAAAACTGTTTTTT. Residues: CARYRGKLFF.

The rearrangement links TRBV19 to TRBJ1-2, with TRBD1 matching 9 bases. This CDR3 region has 16 residues. Germline V lookup: CDR1 LNHDA, CDR2 SQIVND (reference sequence). V lost 1 base to trimming and J lost 2 bases; unmatched junction nucleotides: 5. The CDR3 protein is CASSIAPGQGNYGYTF. The CDR3 DNA follows: TGTGCCAGTAGTATAGCACCGGGACAGGGAAACTATGGCTACACCTTC.

The chain couples TRBV27 to TRBJ2-1; D is possibly TRBD1 (5 bases). This CDR3 is built from 15 residues. Trimming left V 6 bases short and J 1 base short, with 13 bases between. Per the germline V gene, CDR1 is MNHEY and CDR2 is SMNVEV (reference sequence). Here the CDR3 reads CASSHTRASYNEQFF. In DNA, the CDR3 is TGTGCCAGCAGCCACACCAGGGCTTCCTACAATGAGCAGTTCTTC.

J is TRBJ1-1 and V is TRBV25-1; D is unresolved. This CDR3 spans 11 amino acids. Germline CDR1 MGHDK, CDR2 SYGVNS. V was cut by 4 bases and J by 10 bases, with 10 bases left in between. CDR3 sequence: CASSGREAAFF. The CDR3 bases are TGTGCCAGCAGTGGAAGGGAGGCAGCTTTCTTT.

The rearrangement joins TRBV28 to TRBJ1-3; D ambiguous. Germline CDR1 and CDR2: MDHEN and SYDVKM. The CDR3 consists of 14 residues. V gave up 5 bases and J gave up 2 bases, with 10 bases separating them. The DNA of the CDR3 is TGTGCCAGCAGTCCAGACGGGACTGGAAACACCATATATTTT. Its translation is CASSPDGTGNTIYF.